This T cell receptor (beta chain) was retrieved from a study of blood T cell repertoires in COVID-19. Study at large: T cells, B-cell-depleted T cells, or PBMCs supplied cDNA or gDNA.

CDR3 length: 14 residues. The germline V gene encodes CDR1 KGHSH and CDR2 LQKENI. Trimming removed 3 bases at V and 6 bases at J, with 12 bases between. Sequenced by immunoSEQ multiplex PCR; TCRdb stores in-frame clones only, minus some. The profile shows more than 150,000 clones, around 84% of them singletons. The rearrangement uses TRBV18 and TRBJ1-5, with D possibly being TRBD1 (6 bases). This TCR was sampled from a woman between 45 and 60 years old who had recovered from COVID-19. The sequenced material came from PBMCs or T cells enriched from blood (not recorded which). The CDR3 nucleotides read TGTGCCAGCTCACCCATAGGGGGTAGTCAGCCCCAGCATTTT. As protein: CASSPIGGSQPQHF. The full variable domain, rest sourced from reference TRBV18 and TRBJ1-5, is NAGVMQNPRHLVRRRGQEARLRCSPMKGHSHVYWYRQLPEEGLKFMVYLQKENIIDESGMPKERFSAEFPKEGPSILRIQQVVRGDSAAYFCASSPIGGSQPQHFGDGTRLSIL.